One sample yielded the 5 T cell receptor beta chains listed below, sequenced in a study of blood T cells in healthy people across ages. Next came a second PCR, run for about 6 to 12 cycles, which used a sample-barcoded 5' primer along with a J-beta primer mix. TCRdb passed the 5' RACE reads through MiXCR, listing each CDR3 protein once. The repertoire consists of 1.5 million to 2 million distinct CDR3 sequences, with 28% occurring once and the leading ten covering approximately 7.7%. Sequencing input: blood. The receptor set was obtained from a woman aged 25-40 years in good health.

This clonotype was seen repeatedly, ten times or more. This chain joins TRBV7-2 and TRBJ2-5; 7 bases are shared with TRBD2. Germline lookup yields CDR1 SGHTA and CDR2 FQGNSA. Trimming at V came to 1 base and at J to 1 base, leaving 3 bases not matched to a gene. This CDR3 comprises 15 residues. This CDR3 is CASSLVLARQETQYF. The DNA for the CDR3 is TGTGCCAGCAGCTTAGTACTAGCGCGCCAAGAGACCCAGTACTTC.

The V and J genes are TRBV4-1 and TRBJ2-1; 9 bases map to TRBD2. V lost 1 base, J lost 2 bases, and 6 bases stayed unmatched. The germline gives CDR1 MGHRA, CDR2 YSYEKL. There are 17 residues in the CDR3. This CDR3 reads CASSQGLSGGPYNEQFF. CDR3 DNA: TGCGCCAGCAGCCAAGGTCTTAGCGGGGGACCCTACAATGAGCAGTTCTTC.

This clonotype showed up just a few times. The V gene is TRBV5-1, the J gene TRBJ2-5; TRBD1 is a possible D gene (5 bases). Germline CDR1 and CDR2: SGHRS and YFSETQ. The CDR3 has 16 amino acids. The germline V and J ends were trimmed by 2 bases and 1 base, with 15 bases remaining between them. The CDR3 spells CASSFMSKGPQETQYF. DNA for the CDR3: TGCGCCAGCAGCTTTATGAGTAAGGGGCCCCAAGAGACCCAGTACTTC. Variable domain in full (rest from reference TRBV5-1 and TRBJ2-5): KAGVTQTPRYLIKTRGQQVTLSCSPISGHRSVSWYQQTPGQGLQFLFEYFSETQRNKGNFPGRFSGRQFSNSRSEMNVSTLELGDSALYLCASSFMSKGPQETQYFGPGTRLLVL.

This clonotype has just a few counts. The chain recombines TRBV12-3 or TRBV12-4 with TRBJ2-7; a weak D match, TRBD1 (6 bases). Trimming took off 5 bases at V and 7 bases at J, with 18 bases between the two ends. The CDR3 has 14 residues. The CDR3 region has the DNA TGTGCCAGCAGTGGGACCCTAACAGGGAATGAGCAGTACTTC. It encodes CASSGTLTGNEQYF.

V and J are TRBV11-3 and TRBJ1-5, with D maybe TRBD1 (5 bases). Germline lookup yields CDR1 SGHNT and CDR2 YENEEA. The length of the CDR3 is 15 residues. V lost 6 bases and J lost 5, with 17 bases in between. CDR3 sequence reads: CASRRPTGGDQPQHF. The CDR3 DNA reads TGTGCCAGCAGGAGACCAACAGGAGGTGATCAGCCCCAGCATTTT.